These 9 T cell receptor beta chains originate from one sample sequenced in a study of T cells in Graves' hyperthyroidism and ophthalmopathy. Amplified TCR beta CDR3 regions came from RNA transcripts. The TCR CDR3 first-round RT-PCR relied on the HTBI primer set. In TCRdb, the multiplex PCR reads were re-called with MiXCR into one record per CDR3 protein. The table has fewer than 650,000 distinct CDR3 sequences, 12% to 15% seen once. The sample consisted of blood. The source of these receptors is a young woman with Graves' ophthalmopathy.

This clonotype was recorded many times. J is TRBJ2-1 and V is TRBV30; D possibly matches TRBD1 or TRBD2 (6 bases each). Germline loops: CDR1 GTSNPN, CDR2 SVGIG (reference sequence). This CDR3 is 14 amino acids long. V was pared by 5 bases and J by 6 bases, with 17 bases between. CDR3 DNA: TGTGCCTGGGGTCGAGGGGGGCTGTTCAATGAGCAGTTCTTC. Protein sequence: CAWGRGGLFNEQFF.

This clonotype was recorded at least ten times. The chain combines TRBV27 with TRBJ2-7; tentative D call: TRBD2 (6 bases). Trimming cost V 4 bases and J 3 bases, with 19 bases left between them. The V gene's germline CDR1 is MNHEY and CDR2 SMNVEV (reference sequence). This CDR3 is 16 amino acids long. CDR3: CASSSPGTGTNYEQYF. CDR3 DNA sequence: TGTGCCAGCAGTTCCCCCGGGACTGGGACCAACTACGAGCAGTACTTC.

The V and J genes are TRBV18 and TRBJ1-5; D unresolved. The V end lost 3 bases, the J end lost 1 base, and 13 bases lay between the germline ends. CDR1 KGHSH and CDR2 LQKENI come from the germline V gene. This CDR3 region has 16 residues. CDR3 DNA sequence: TGTGCCAGCTCACCCTCCGGCCCAGAAAGCAATCAGCCCCAGCATTTT. This translates into CASSPSGPESNQPQHF.

The chain combines TRBV2 with TRBJ2-2, with D perhaps being TRBD1 or TRBD2 (5 bases each). The CDR3 sequence is 15 residues long. V lost 6 bases, J lost 0 bases, and 11 bases lay in between. Looked up from germline, CDR1 is SNHLY and CDR2 is FYNNEI. The DNA for the CDR3 is TGTGCCAGCAGGGCCGGGACCCCGAACACCGGGGAGCTGTTTTTT. This sequence encodes CASRAGTPNTGELFF.

The J gene is TRBJ1-1, the V gene TRBV4-3, with D perhaps matching TRBD1 (6 bases). Germline loops: CDR1 LGHNA, CDR2 YSLEER. The CDR3 covers 14 residues. V lost 4 bases and J 4 bases, leaving 13 bases between the germline ends. CDR3 nucleotide sequence: TGCGCCAGCAGCCGATCCCGGGGGGCCACTGAAGCTTTCTTT. It is translated as CASSRSRGATEAFF.

Ten or more counts support this clonotype. The chain links TRBV6-1 to TRBJ2-7; TRBD1 matches 7 bases. CDR1 is MNHNS, CDR2 SASEGT, per germline. J lost 2 bases, V lost 8 bases, and 12 bases had no gene match. CDR3 size: 15 residues. The CDR3 region has the DNA TGTGCCAGCGGAGAAACAGGGGCGAACCCCTACGAGCAGTACTTC. Its translation: CASGETGANPYEQYF.

This clonotype has ten or more counts. V usage is TRBV7-9 and J usage is TRBJ2-3; unclear D gene. Deletions cut 2 bases from V and 0 bases from J, with 6 bases between. CDR1 and CDR2 from the germline V gene are SEHNR and FQNEAQ (reference sequence). CDR3 length equals 14 residues. DNA for the CDR3: TGTGCCAGCAGCTTAACCAGCAGCACAGATACGCAGTATTTT. Its protein product is CASSLTSSTDTQYF. The entire variable domain, with the rest obtained from reference TRBV7-9 and TRBJ2-3, is as follows: DTGVSQNPRHKITKRGQNVTFRCDPISEHNRLYWYRQTLGQGPEFLTYFQNEAQLEKSRLLSDRFSAERPKGSFSTLEIQRTEQGDSAMYLCASSLTSSTDTQYFGPGTRLTVL.

This clonotype was counted ten times or more. CDR3 region: CASSLKRETQYF. DNA for the CDR3: TGTGCCAGCAGTTTAAAGCGAGAGACCCAGTACTTC. This sequence joins TRBV28 and TRBJ2-5; no definite D call. CDR1 and CDR2 (germline): MDHEN, SYDVKM. The CDR3 loop spans 12 amino acids. The germline V and J ends were trimmed by 2 bases and 4 bases, with 5 bases remaining between them.

This clonotype came up many times. The chain recombines TRBV5-1 with TRBJ1-1, with D perhaps TRBD1 (6 bases). This CDR3 comprises 15 residues. The V and J ends lost 4 bases and 4 bases respectively, with 17 bases between them. Per germline, CDR1 SGHRS and CDR2 YFSETQ. CDR3 in amino acids: CASSVQWGQGTEAFF. The CDR3 bases are TGCGCCAGCAGCGTTCAATGGGGGCAGGGCACTGAAGCTTTCTTT. The full variable domain, in which reference TRBV5-1 and TRBJ1-1 provide the parts outside the CDR3, is KAGVTQTPRYLIKTRGQQVTLSCSPISGHRSVSWYQQTPGQGLQFLFEYFSETQRNKGNFPGRFSGRQFSNSRSEMNVSTLELGDSALYLCASSVQWGQGTEAFFGQGTRLTVV.